These 18 T cell receptor beta chains originate from one sample sequenced in a study of T cells after yellow fever vaccination. TCRdb recomputed calls from the 5' RACE reads with MiXCR, one row per CDR3 protein. In the table there are 400,000 to 450,000 distinct CDR3 sequences, around 20% of which are singletons. The sample consisted of PBMCs, taken before the yellow fever booster vaccination. The source of these receptors is a man between 18 and 29 years old who received the YFV17D yellow fever vaccine.

Only a few counts were recorded for this clonotype. V gene TRBV29-1 combines with J gene TRBJ1-1; D not resolved. The germline CDR1 and CDR2 sequences are SQVTM and ANQGSEA. The CDR3 length is 13 residues. Between the trimmed V and J ends, which lost 7 bases and 3 bases, there was a span of 15 bases. This chain's CDR3 is CSATTRGDTEAFF. CDR3 sequence (DNA): TGCAGCGCCACAACACGGGGAGACACTGAAGCTTTCTTT.

This chain uses TRBV7-9 with TRBJ1-1, with TRBD1 matching over 7 bases. This CDR3 is built from 16 residues. The V segment lost 5 bases and the J segment 3 bases; nucleotides outside the gene matches: 12. Germline CDR1 and CDR2: SEHNR and FQNEAQ (reference sequence). As DNA, the CDR3 is TGTGCCAGCAGCCGACGGGACGACAGGGCGCACACTGAAGCTTTCTTT. Its protein is CASSRRDDRAHTEAFF. The whole variable domain, filled in from reference TRBV7-9 and TRBJ1-1, reads DTGVSQNPRHKITKRGQNVTFRCDPISEHNRLYWYRQTLGQGPEFLTYFQNEAQLEKSRLLSDRFSAERPKGSFSTLEIQRTEQGDSAMYLCASSRRDDRAHTEAFFGQGTRLTVV.

In its sample, this clonotype was seen a few times. V gene TRBV7-2 combines with J gene TRBJ2-3; 8 bases fit TRBD2. The CDR3 sequence is 16 residues long. CDR1 SGHTA and CDR2 FQGNSA come from the germline V gene. Trimming cost V 2 bases and J 6 bases; bases outside gene matches: 10. The CDR3 loop is CASSLRGGRSADTQYF. The CDR3 nucleotides read TGTGCCAGCAGCTTACGGGGGGGACGGTCCGCGGATACGCAGTATTTT.

V and J are TRBV20-1 and TRBJ2-2; a weak D match, TRBD1 (5 bases). Germline values: CDR1 DFQATT, CDR2 SNEGSKA (reference sequence). The CDR3 contains 13 residues. Trimming removed 5 bases at V and 7 bases at J, with 14 bases between. CDR3 bases: TGCAGTGCTCCCCGACAGTCCGGCGGGGAGCTGTTTTTT. It encodes CSAPRQSGGELFF.

In this sample, this clonotype turned up a few times. The CDR3 spells CASSLGTGGRNIQYF. In DNA form, the CDR3 reads TGTGCCAGCAGTTTAGGCACGGGCGGCAGAAACATTCAGTACTTC. The rearrangement joins TRBV12-3 or TRBV12-4 to TRBJ2-4; D unclear. The V end lost 1 base, the J end lost 6 bases, and 13 bases lay between the germline ends. This CDR3 has 15 residues.

The rearrangement uses TRBV5-1 and TRBJ2-1, with TRBD1 as a possible D gene (5 bases). In germline, CDR1 is SGHRS, CDR2 YFSETQ. The CDR3 sequence is 16 residues long. Trimming shortened V by 0 bases and J by 0 bases, and 10 bases separated the two germline ends. The CDR3 protein is CASSLGQIYSYNEQFF. As DNA, the CDR3 is TGCGCCAGCAGCTTGGGACAGATCTACTCCTACAATGAGCAGTTCTTC.

This clonotype was found a few times. The genes are TRBV11-2 and TRBJ2-2; D remains ambiguous. Trimming left V 1 base short and J 8 bases short, with 14 bases between. The CDR3 spans 15 residues. CDR1 is SGHAT, CDR2 FQNNGV, per germline. The CDR3 nucleotides read TGTGCCAGCAGCTTAGTGGCTTACCGTATAGGGGAGCTGTTTTTT. Protein: CASSLVAYRIGELFF. Together with reference TRBV11-2 and TRBJ2-2, the CDR3 gives the full variable domain: EAGVAQSPRYKIIEKRQSVAFWCNPISGHATLYWYQQILGQGPKLLIQFQNNGVVDDSQLPKDRFSAERLKGVDSTLKIQPAKLEDSAVYLCASSLVAYRIGELFFGEGSRLTVL.

This clonotype appeared a few times. This chain connects TRBV7-6 to TRBJ2-3; no definite D call. CDR3 length equals 13 residues. Germline loops: CDR1 SGHVS, CDR2 FNYEAQ. With 2 bases removed from V and 4 bases from J, the gap between germline ends came to 7 bases. CDR3: CASSLPESDTQYF. The CDR3, as DNA: TGTGCCAGCAGCTTACCGGAATCAGATACGCAGTATTTT.

This clonotype was counted between two and nine times. J is TRBJ1-1 and V is TRBV20-1; TRBD1 might be the D (5 bases). From germline, CDR1 is DFQATT and CDR2 SNEGSKA (reference sequence). This CDR3 is 12 amino acids long. Trimming took off 5 bases at V and 7 bases at J, with 14 bases between the two ends. CDR3 protein: CSAPSRGYEAFF. The CDR3 coding sequence is TGCAGTGCTCCCTCCCGGGGGTATGAAGCTTTCTTT.

This chain links TRBV6-5 with TRBJ2-7; TRBD1 or TRBD2 may be the D gene (5 bases each). The V gene's germline CDR1 is MNHEY and CDR2 SVGAGI. V shed 2 bases and J shed 9 bases, with 23 bases lying between them. The CDR3 has 16 amino acids. The DNA for the CDR3 is TGTGCCAGCAGTTACCCTCAGGGACGGTGCCCCATAGGGCAGTACGTC. It encodes CASSYPQGRCPIGQYV.

This clonotype was found many times. V and J are TRBV7-6 and TRBJ2-1; the match to TRBD2 covers 7 bases. Germline-derived CDR1 and CDR2 are SGHVS and FNYEAQ. This CDR3 is built from 16 residues. J was trimmed by 6 bases and V by 5 bases; bases with no gene match: 13. This chain's CDR3 is CASSPLTSAPLNEQFF. As DNA, the CDR3 is TGTGCCAGCAGCCCGCTAACTAGCGCTCCCCTCAATGAGCAGTTCTTC.

The chain combines TRBV5-1 with TRBJ2-7; D is undetermined. Germline CDR1 reads SGHRS; CDR2 reads YFSETQ. The CDR3 loop spans 14 amino acids. Trimming took 0 bases from V and 6 from J, leaving 13 bases between them. The CDR3 protein is CASSLGADGVEQYF. The CDR3 bases are TGCGCCAGCAGCTTGGGGGCAGACGGAGTCGAGCAGTACTTC.

The rearrangement joins TRBV6-2 or TRBV6-3 to TRBJ2-5; the D is unclear. The CDR3 sequence is 12 residues long. The germline CDR1 and CDR2 sequences are MNHEY and SVGEGT. Trimming pared 6 bases from V and 9 bases from J, leaving 14 bases between. CDR3 sequence: CASRTPPGAQYF. The DNA of the CDR3 is TGTGCCAGCAGAACCCCCCCTGGGGCCCAGTACTTC.

This clonotype was seen more than once but under ten times. The chain employs TRBV12-3 or TRBV12-4 and TRBJ1-2; 8 bases match TRBD1. With V trimmed by 6 bases and J by 6 bases, 9 bases remained unmatched. The CDR3 spans 14 residues. The CDR3, as DNA: TGTGCCAGCAGCGAACCCCAGGGGGCTCATGGCTACACCTTC. Its translation: CASSEPQGAHGYTF.

Turning to this clonotype: At one of its ends the junction is not consistent with the germline gene, which may arise from a read error. The V call is TRBV12-3 or TRBV12-4, the J call TRBJ1-6; D remains ambiguous. The CDR3 consists of 12 residues. In nucleotides, the CDR3 is TGTGCCAGCAGTAACCCACCGGCACCCCTCCTCTTT. It is translated as CASSNPPAPLLF.

The chain recombines TRBV29-1 with TRBJ1-2; 8 bases are a match to TRBD1. This CDR3 region has 12 residues. The germline CDR1 and CDR2 sequences are SQVTM and ANQGSEA. J gave up 7 bases and V 5 bases, and 6 bases lay outside the gene matches. CDR3 coding DNA: TGCAGCGTTCCACAGGGGGATGGTGGCTACACCTTC. Its protein product is CSVPQGDGGYTF. The variable domain in full, with the rest retrieved from reference TRBV29-1 and TRBJ1-2, is SAVISQKPSRDICQRGTSLTIQCQVDSQVTMMFWYRQQPGQSLTLIATANQGSEATYESGFVIDKFPISRPNLTFSTLTVSNMSPEDSSIYLCSVPQGDGGYTFGSGTRLTVV.

This clonotype was detected only a few times. V is TRBV19 and J is TRBJ1-1; the D is unclear. CDR1 LNHDA and CDR2 SQIVND come from the germline V gene (reference sequence). The CDR3 has 13 residues. Trimming shortened V by 6 bases and J by 0 bases, and 8 bases separated the two germline ends. As DNA, the CDR3 is TGTGCCAGTAGGTACAGCTTGAACACTGAAGCTTTCTTT. Encoded protein: CASRYSLNTEAFF.

This clonotype was seen only a few times. This rearrangement joins TRBV5-1 to TRBJ1-2, with D unclear. The germline V and J ends were trimmed by 5 bases and 3 bases, with 14 bases remaining between them. The CDR3 contains 14 residues. Germline lookup yields CDR1 SGHRS and CDR2 YFSETQ. CDR3 in amino acids: CASRVRTTDYGYTF. CDR3 nucleotide sequence: TGCGCCAGCAGGGTGAGGACCACTGACTATGGCTACACCTTC.